The 20 T cell receptor beta chains below were found in one sample sequenced in a study of a mutant IDH1 vaccine in newly diagnosed glioma. Stated time point: baseline, week 1 (first vaccination visit). The treatment: pre-vaccination baseline after standard-of-care therapy. This table comes from immunoSEQ multiplex PCR, and its TCRdb copy is limited to in-frame clones, with some not included. The sample shows around 89,000 clones, about 83% of them seen only once. The sequencing used PBMCs, collected from a glioma patient treated with radiotherapy, temozolomide or both. These receptors came from a woman in her 50s with glioma.

The rearrangement uses TRBV4-1 and TRBJ2-6; D unclear. Trimming took off 1 base at V and 1 base at J, with 8 bases between the two ends. This CDR3 region has 16 residues. Germline-derived CDR1 and CDR2 are MGHRA and YSYEKL. DNA of the CDR3: TGCGCCAGCAGCCAAGGTCTAGGGTCTGGGGCCAACGTCCTGACTTTC. Its protein product is CASSQGLGSGANVLTF.

The V call is TRBV7-9, the J call TRBJ2-7; D call uncertain. V lost 8 bases to trimming and J lost 2 bases, with 7 bases between them. Germline V gene sequence: CDR1 SEHNR, CDR2 FQNEAQ (reference sequence). This CDR3 is 11 amino acids long. CDR3 coding DNA: TGTGCCAGCCTAAGAGCCTACGAGCAGTACTTC. Amino acids: CASLRAYEQYF.

The chain carries TRBV14 and TRBJ1-3; D possibly corresponds to TRBD1 (6 bases). The CDR3 loop spans 14 amino acids. Germline assignment: CDR1 SGHDN and CDR2 FVKESK. V dropped 4 bases and J dropped 8 bases, with 15 bases sitting between them. The CDR3, as DNA: TGTGCCAGCAGCCTCAGGACAGTGCTGGACACCATATATTTT. Its translation is CASSLRTVLDTIYF.

CDR3 sequence (DNA): TGCGCCAGCAGTCAATCCAGGGTGAGGGGAAACACCATATATTTT. Translating it yields CASSQSRVRGNTIYF. J is TRBJ1-3 and V is TRBV4-3; possibly TRBD1 for D (5 bases). Trimming removed 6 bases at V and 4 bases at J, with 16 bases between. Germline-derived CDR1 and CDR2 are LGHNA and YSLEER. The CDR3 runs to 15 residues.

This chain connects TRBV7-2 to TRBJ1-2, with D possibly TRBD1 on 5 matching bases. Trimming took 4 bases from V and 3 from J, leaving 18 bases between them. From germline, CDR1 is SGHTA and CDR2 FQGNSA. This CDR3 is 16 amino acids long. CDR3 in DNA: TGTGCCAGCAGCTCCGCTGGTCGCTCGGGGGACTATGGCTACACCTTC. Encoded protein: CASSSAGRSGDYGYTF. Full variable domain (outside the CDR3, taken from reference TRBV7-2 and TRBJ1-2): GAGVSQSPSNKVTEKGKDVELRCDPISGHTALYWYRQSLGQGLEFLIYFQGNSAPDKSGLPSDRFSAERTGGSVSTLTIQRTQQEDSAVYLCASSSAGRSGDYGYTFGSGTRLTVV.

This rearrangement joins TRBV6-5 to TRBJ1-2, with a weak D call TRBD1 (5 bases). Germline V gene data show CDR1 as MNHEY and CDR2 as SVGAGI. With 0 bases removed from V and 1 base from J, the gap between germline ends came to 12 bases. This CDR3 region has 16 residues. The CDR3 sequence: CASSYSGAAVNYGYTF. CDR3 nucleotide sequence: TGTGCCAGCAGTTACTCCGGGGCAGCGGTTAACTATGGCTACACCTTC.

The V and J genes are TRBV5-1 and TRBJ2-1, with D possibly called TRBD1 or TRBD2 (5 bases each). CDR3 length equals 16 residues. Germline V CDR1 and CDR2: SGHRS, YFSETQ. Trimming left V 5 bases short and J 0 bases short, with 15 bases between. CDR3: CASSVGPPSSYNEQFF. CDR3 DNA: TGCGCCAGCAGTGTGGGACCCCCGAGCTCCTACAATGAGCAGTTCTTC. The whole variable domain, filled in from reference TRBV5-1 and TRBJ2-1, reads KAGVTQTPRYLIKTRGQQVTLSCSPISGHRSVSWYQQTPGQGLQFLFEYFSETQRNKGNFPGRFSGRQFSNSRSEMNVSTLELGDSALYLCASSVGPPSSYNEQFFGPGTRLTVL.

The chain links TRBV30 to TRBJ2-3, with TRBD1 identical over 11 bases. The CDR3 is 16 amino acids. After removal of 1 base from V and 3 bases from J, the junction contained 6 bases not matched to a gene. Germline V gene lookup returns CDR1 GTSNPN and CDR2 SVGIG (reference sequence). CDR3 amino acids: CAWSAPGTGGTDTQYF. CDR3 DNA sequence: TGTGCCTGGAGTGCCCCCGGGACAGGGGGGACAGATACGCAGTATTTT. Based on the CDR3 plus reference TRBV30 and TRBJ2-3, the full variable domain is SQTIHQWPATLVQPVGSPLSLECTVEGTSNPNLYWYRQAAGRGLQLLFYSVGIGQISSEVPQNLSASRPQDRQFILSSKKLLLSDSGFYLCAWSAPGTGGTDTQYFGPGTRLTVL.

J is TRBJ2-7 and V is TRBV5-1, with D tentatively TRBD1 (6 bases). The CDR3 runs to 13 residues. Looked up from germline, CDR1 is SGHRS and CDR2 is YFSETQ. Trimming took 3 bases from V and 2 from J, leaving 9 bases between them. CDR3 amino acids: CASSWDKAYEQYF. CDR3 nucleotide sequence: TGCGCCAGCAGCTGGGACAAGGCCTACGAGCAGTACTTC.

This clone occurred once. This chain uses TRBV9 with TRBJ2-7; D is perhaps TRBD2 (6 bases). Germline V lookup: CDR1 SGDLS, CDR2 YYNGEE. Between the trimmed V and J ends, which lost 0 bases and 3 bases, there was a span of 16 bases. The CDR3 sequence is 16 residues long. DNA of the CDR3: TGTGCCAGCAGCGTAGCTGCGTCCGGGGGAAACTACGAGCAGTACTTC. The encoded protein is CASSVAASGGNYEQYF.

This clone was seen more than once but under ten times. This chain uses TRBV30 with TRBJ1-5, with D uncertain. Germline loops: CDR1 GTSNPN, CDR2 SVGIG (reference sequence). The CDR3 runs to 18 residues. Trimming pared 2 bases from V and 1 base from J, leaving 21 bases between. CDR3 sequence reads: CAWSPNPAPTVSNQPQHF. The CDR3 nucleotides are TGTGCCTGGAGTCCCAATCCGGCCCCTACGGTCAGCAATCAGCCCCAGCATTTT.

This clone has more than one count but fewer than ten. The genes are TRBV7-8 and TRBJ2-7, with 7 bases matching TRBD2. The trim removed 3 bases at V and 1 base at J, leaving 3 bases unmatched. Germline-derived CDR1 and CDR2 are SGHVS and FQNEAQ. The CDR3 runs 14 residues. CDR3 sequence reads: CASSLKRGSYEQYF. The CDR3 coding sequence is TGTGCCAGCAGCTTGAAGCGGGGTTCCTACGAGCAGTACTTC.

The genes are TRBV7-2 and TRBJ2-3; TRBD1 agrees at 8 bases. The ends lost 8 bases at V and 5 bases at J; junction bases unmatched: 6. The CDR3 consists of 13 residues. Germline V lookup: CDR1 SGHTA, CDR2 FQGNSA. The CDR3 spells CASSQDREDTQYF. DNA for the CDR3: TGTGCCAGCTCCCAGGACAGGGAAGATACGCAGTATTTT.

The chain employs TRBV2 and TRBJ1-1; D not certain. V gave up 4 bases and J gave up 3 bases, with 9 bases separating them. This CDR3 has 13 residues. The germline CDR1 and CDR2 sequences are SNHLY and FYNNEI. CDR3 sequence reads: CASSGSGYTEAFF. CDR3 sequence (DNA): TGTGCCAGCAGTGGGTCGGGATACACTGAAGCTTTCTTT. Full variable domain (remainder filled in from reference TRBV2 and TRBJ1-1): EPEVTQTPSHQVTQMGQEVILRCVPISNHLYFYWYRQILGQKVEFLVSFYNNEISEKSEIFDDQFSVERPDGSNFTLKIRSTKLEDSAMYFCASSGSGYTEAFFGQGTRLTVV.

In DNA, the CDR3 is TGTGCCAGCAGTTTATCTCGGACAGGGTATAACAATGAGCAGTTCTTC. It specifies CASSLSRTGYNNEQFF. The V gene is TRBV27, the J gene TRBJ2-1; 8 positions agree with TRBD1. The junction had 6 bases not matched to a gene; V was cut back by 0 bases and J by 5 bases. The germline V gene has CDR1 MNHEY and CDR2 SMNVEV (reference sequence). This CDR3 has 16 residues.

This clone occurred once. The chain recombines TRBV7-2 with TRBJ2-7; D assignment may be TRBD1 or TRBD2 (5 bases each). V lost 5 bases and J lost 9, with 17 bases in between. Germline-derived CDR1 and CDR2 are SGHTA and FQGNSA. This CDR3 has 13 residues. For the CDR3, the DNA is TGTGCCAGCAGCCCGGGGCAATCATATGCGCAGTACTTC. Translating gives CASSPGQSYAQYF.

The CDR3 DNA follows: TGTGCCATCAGTGAGGGACAGCCCGCCGTCTATGGCTACACCTTC. Amino acids: CAISEGQPAVYGYTF. The V call is TRBV10-3, the J call TRBJ1-2, with D perhaps matching TRBD1 (6 bases). Germline V CDR1 and CDR2: ENHRY, SYGVKD. Trimming stripped 2 bases from V and 4 bases from J, with 14 bases between. The CDR3 extends over 15 amino acids.

Comment on this clone: Different DNA sequences within this sample yield the same CDR3. This sequence joins TRBV7-6 and TRBJ1-1; D is unresolved. The CDR3 is 13 residues long. V lost 1 base and J 1 base, leaving 4 bases between the germline ends. From germline, CDR1 is SGHVS and CDR2 FNYEAQ. This CDR3 reads CASSLEQNTEAFF. As DNA, the CDR3 is TGTGCCAGCAGCTTAGAACAGAACACTGAAGCTTTCTTT.

The genes are TRBV27 and TRBJ1-1; D is undetermined. Trimming took 7 bases from V and 0 from J, leaving 12 bases between them. The V gene's germline CDR1 is MNHEY and CDR2 SMNVEV (reference sequence). The CDR3 has 14 residues. CDR3 region: CASTIMEMNTEAFF. The CDR3 nucleotides read TGTGCCAGCACTATCATGGAGATGAACACTGAAGCTTTCTTT.

This chain connects TRBV5-8 to TRBJ1-2, with D possibly being TRBD1 (6 bases). Germline CDR1 SGHTS, CDR2 YDEGEE. Trimming removed 0 bases from V and 3 bases from J, with 6 bases in between. The CDR3 contains 13 residues. The CDR3 nucleotides read TGTGCCAGCAGCTTGGGACAGGACTATGGCTACACCTTC. Translating it yields CASSLGQDYGYTF.